Presented here are 8 T cell receptor beta chains from one specimen sequenced in a study of cytomegalovirus exposure and HLA in healthy donors. 13 Jbeta primers and 60 Vbeta primers were used for the PCR. The protocol was immunoSEQ multiplex PCR, while the TCRdb copy is restricted to in-frame clones and leaves out a portion. The sample includes roughly 150,000 clones, around four fifths of them seen just once. Input material: PBMCs. These receptors were obtained from a woman younger than 35 in good health and CMV-seronegative.

This sequence joins TRBV5-1 and TRBJ2-3; 12 bases are shared with TRBD2. Germline CDR1 SGHRS, CDR2 YFSETQ. Germline trimming cut 1 base from V and 2 bases from J; bases unmatched to any gene: 2. This CDR3 comprises 16 residues. CDR3 DNA sequence: TGCGCCAGCAGCTTGACTAGCGGGGGGAACACAGATACGCAGTATTTT. It translates to CASSLTSGGNTDTQYF.

V gene TRBV7-9 combines with J gene TRBJ2-7, with TRBD1 as a possible D gene (6 bases). Germline CDR1 is SEHNR and CDR2 is FQNEAQ (reference sequence). Trimming removed 5 bases at V and 4 bases at J, with 18 bases between. CDR3 length equals 15 residues. CDR3 sequence reads: CASSPGPIQGYEQYF. Written as DNA, the CDR3 is TGTGCCAGCAGCCCAGGCCCCATACAGGGATACGAGCAGTACTTC.

The chain couples TRBV29-1 to TRBJ2-1; D remains ambiguous. The CDR3 covers 15 residues. Germline V lookup: CDR1 SQVTM, CDR2 ANQGSEA. V lost 1 base, J lost 4 bases, and 14 bases lay in between. The CDR3 loop reads CSVEASRVIYNEQFF. DNA for the CDR3: TGCAGCGTTGAAGCGAGTCGGGTAATTTACAATGAGCAGTTCTTC.

This rearrangement joins TRBV4-2 to TRBJ1-1; TRBD1 aligns across 7 bases. The CDR3 covers 13 residues. Germline V lookup: CDR1 LGHNA, CDR2 YNFKEQ. The junction had 10 bases not matched to a gene; V was cut back by 4 bases and J by 11 bases. CDR3 region: CASSPSEGGGAFF. CDR3 nucleotides: TGTGCCAGCAGCCCCTCTGAAGGGGGCGGTGCTTTCTTT.

Comments on this clone: Other DNA sequences from this sample encode an identical CDR3 as well. The chain has TRBV15 and TRBJ1-3; D is undetermined. The ends were cut back, 0 bases at V and 1 base at J, with 13 bases in the middle. From germline, CDR1 is LNHNV and CDR2 YYDKDF (reference sequence). This CDR3 spans 17 amino acids. In DNA form, the CDR3 reads TGTGCCACCAGCAGAGATCCGAGCGGGTTTTCTGGAAACACCATATATTTT. Its translation: CATSRDPSGFSGNTIYF.

Here the CDR3 reads CASRASGSNEQFF. CDR3 DNA sequence: TGTGCCAGCAGAGCCTCGGGGTCCAATGAGCAGTTCTTC. V is TRBV28 and J is TRBJ2-1, with a weak D call TRBD2 (5 bases). The CDR3 length is 13 residues. Per the germline V gene, CDR1 is MDHEN and CDR2 is SYDVKM. V shed 6 bases and J shed 6 bases, with 12 bases lying between them.

In DNA form, the CDR3 reads TGTGCCAGCAGCTTAGATCCCGGGGGGTGGTTCACAGATACGCAGTATTTT. Protein: CASSLDPGGWFTDTQYF. The rearrangement uses TRBV11-2 and TRBJ2-3; TRBD2 aligns across 7 bases. Trimming at V came to 0 bases and at J to 2 bases, leaving 8 bases not matched to a gene. The CDR3 spans 17 residues. Per the germline V gene, CDR1 is SGHAT and CDR2 is FQNNGV.

The V and J genes are TRBV18 and TRBJ1-2; 9 bases agree with TRBD1. This CDR3 comprises 14 residues. V shed 0 bases, J shed 8 bases, and the junction held 4 bases outside the gene matches. Germline V gene data show CDR1 as KGHSH and CDR2 as LQKENI. In DNA form, the CDR3 reads TGTGCCAGCTCACCACCGGGGACAGGGAGAGGCTACACCTTC. Protein: CASSPPGTGRGYTF.